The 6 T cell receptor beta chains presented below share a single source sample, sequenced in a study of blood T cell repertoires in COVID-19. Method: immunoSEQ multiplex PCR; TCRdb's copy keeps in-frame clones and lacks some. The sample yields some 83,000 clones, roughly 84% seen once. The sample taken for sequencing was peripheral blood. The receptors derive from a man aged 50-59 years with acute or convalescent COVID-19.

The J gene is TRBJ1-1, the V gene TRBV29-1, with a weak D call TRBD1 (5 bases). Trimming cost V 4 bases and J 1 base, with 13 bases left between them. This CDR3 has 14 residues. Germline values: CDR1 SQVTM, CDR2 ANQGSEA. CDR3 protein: CSVVPGLQNTEAFF. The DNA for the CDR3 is TGCAGCGTTGTACCGGGACTGCAGAACACTGAAGCTTTCTTT.

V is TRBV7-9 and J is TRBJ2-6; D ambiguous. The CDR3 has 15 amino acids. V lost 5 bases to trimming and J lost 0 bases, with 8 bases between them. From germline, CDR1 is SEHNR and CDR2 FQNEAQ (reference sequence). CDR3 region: CASSNVDSGANVLTF. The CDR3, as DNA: TGTGCCAGCAGCAACGTAGACTCTGGGGCCAACGTCCTGACTTTC.

DNA for the CDR3: TGTGCCTGGGAACCTACAGGGTTTTACAATGAGCAGTTCTTC. This sequence encodes CAWEPTGFYNEQFF. The V gene is TRBV30, the J gene TRBJ2-1, with D tentatively TRBD1 (6 bases). Trimming stripped 5 bases from V and 4 bases from J, with 15 bases between. The CDR3 is made up of 14 amino acids. Germline CDR1 GTSNPN, CDR2 SVGIG (reference sequence).

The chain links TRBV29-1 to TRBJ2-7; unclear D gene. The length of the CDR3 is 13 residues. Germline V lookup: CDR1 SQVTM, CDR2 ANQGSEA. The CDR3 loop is CPGKRNFNYEQYF. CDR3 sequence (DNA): TGCCCCGGTAAGAGAAACTTCAACTACGAGCAGTACTTC.

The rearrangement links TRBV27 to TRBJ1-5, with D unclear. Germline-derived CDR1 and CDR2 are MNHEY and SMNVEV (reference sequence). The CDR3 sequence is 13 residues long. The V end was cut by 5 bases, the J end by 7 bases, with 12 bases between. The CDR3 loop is CASSITYQQPQHF. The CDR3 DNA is TGTGCCAGCAGTATCACATACCAACAGCCCCAGCATTTT.

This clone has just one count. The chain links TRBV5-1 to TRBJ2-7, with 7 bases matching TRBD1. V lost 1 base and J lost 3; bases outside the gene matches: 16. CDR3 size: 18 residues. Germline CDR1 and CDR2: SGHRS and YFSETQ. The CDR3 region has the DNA TGCGCCAGCAGCTTGATGAGGCCCTCGGGACAGCTCAACTACGAGCAGTACTTC. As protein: CASSLMRPSGQLNYEQYF. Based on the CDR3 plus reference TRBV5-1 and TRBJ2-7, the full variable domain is KAGVTQTPRYLIKTRGQQVTLSCSPISGHRSVSWYQQTPGQGLQFLFEYFSETQRNKGNFPGRFSGRQFSNSRSEMNVSTLELGDSALYLCASSLMRPSGQLNYEQYFGPGTRLTVT.